The 9 T cell receptor beta chains presented below share a single source sample, sequenced in a study of monozygotic twins with cystic fibrosis. Sequencing was performed with immunoSEQ multiplex PCR; in TCRdb, only in-frame clones are kept and a portion is missing. The sample contains about 30,000 clones, approximately 80% of which appear only once. Sequenced sample: blood. Receptors were obtained from a girl aged 2-10 years with cystic fibrosis.

The rearrangement joins TRBV14 to TRBJ2-3, with D unresolved. This CDR3 comprises 15 residues. CDR1 and CDR2 from the germline V gene are SGHDN and FVKESK. The V and J ends lost 5 bases and 2 bases respectively, with 14 bases between them. CDR3 residues: CASSTSTFVTDTQYF. CDR3 DNA: TGTGCCAGCAGCACATCAACGTTCGTCACAGATACGCAGTATTTT.

This chain links TRBV4-2 with TRBJ2-1; the match to TRBD2 covers 9 bases. The CDR3 totals 16 residues. The V gene end was trimmed by 1 base and the J gene end by 2 bases; junction bases not matched to a gene: 3. Germline CDR1 reads LGHNA; CDR2 reads YNFKEQ. CDR3 in amino acids: CASSQVGGRAYNEQFF. The CDR3 region has the DNA TGTGCCAGCAGCCAAGTGGGCGGGAGGGCCTACAATGAGCAGTTCTTC.

The J gene is TRBJ2-7, the V gene TRBV15, with a possible D match to TRBD2 (6 bases). Germline CDR1 LNHNV, CDR2 YYDKDF (reference sequence). The ends were cut back, 1 base at V and 4 bases at J, with 20 bases in the middle. The CDR3 runs 17 residues. CDR3 in amino acids: CATSRGVGRDRGYEQYF. The CDR3 DNA reads as TGTGCCACCAGCAGAGGAGTTGGGCGGGATCGAGGATACGAGCAGTACTTC.

The chain uses TRBV5-1 and TRBJ2-2; no definite D call. There are 16 residues in the CDR3. V gave up 3 bases and J gave up 0 bases, with 12 bases separating them. The germline V gene encodes CDR1 SGHRS and CDR2 YFSETQ. The CDR3 spells CASSYKDVTNTGELFF. DNA for the CDR3: TGCGCCAGCAGCTACAAGGACGTTACGAACACCGGGGAGCTGTTTTTT.

The V gene is TRBV7-8, the J gene TRBJ2-7, with unresolved D. In germline, CDR1 is SGHVS, CDR2 FQNEAQ. Trimming took 4 bases from V and 3 from J, leaving 10 bases between them. The CDR3 length is 13 residues. The CDR3 loop reads CASSWAENYEQYF. For the CDR3, the DNA is TGTGCCAGCAGCTGGGCAGAAAACTACGAGCAGTACTTC.

In this sample, this clone turned up once. The rearrangement links TRBV11-3 to TRBJ2-1, with TRBD2 matching over 12 bases. CDR1 is SGHNT, CDR2 YENEEA, per germline. The CDR3 totals 15 residues. The V gene end was trimmed by 5 bases and the J gene end by 7 bases; junction bases not matched to a gene: 6. In DNA, the CDR3 is TGTGCCAGCAGCCTGACTAGCGGGAGTCTTAATGAGCAGTTCTTC. It codes for CASSLTSGSLNEQFF.

The genes are TRBV4-1 and TRBJ1-1; 8 nucleotides align to TRBD1. CDR1 is MGHRA, CDR2 YSYEKL, per germline. The ends lost 1 base at V and 1 base at J; junction bases unmatched: 8. The CDR3 consists of 17 residues. Here the CDR3 DNA reads TGCGCCAGCAGCCAAGTGATAGGACAGGGTAGGAACACTGAAGCTTTCTTT. This sequence encodes CASSQVIGQGRNTEAFF.

This clone was picked up a small number of times. The CDR3 spells CASSVTSGSYEQYF. CDR3 coding DNA: TGCGCCAGCAGTGTCACTAGCGGCTCCTACGAGCAGTACTTC. The chain is built from TRBV5-1 and TRBJ2-7; 8 positions agree with TRBD2. Germline-derived CDR1 and CDR2 are SGHRS and YFSETQ. V was clipped by 5 bases and J by 0 bases; unmatched bases: 4. CDR3 length equals 14 residues.

This chain connects TRBV5-1 to TRBJ2-6; D gene uncertain. The CDR3 length is 16 residues. The V end lost 1 base, the J end lost 0 bases, and 8 bases lay between the germline ends. Germline V lookup: CDR1 SGHRS, CDR2 YFSETQ. The CDR3 sequence: CASSLNKRSGANVLTF. Written as DNA, the CDR3 is TGCGCCAGCAGCTTGAATAAACGCTCTGGGGCCAACGTCCTGACTTTC.